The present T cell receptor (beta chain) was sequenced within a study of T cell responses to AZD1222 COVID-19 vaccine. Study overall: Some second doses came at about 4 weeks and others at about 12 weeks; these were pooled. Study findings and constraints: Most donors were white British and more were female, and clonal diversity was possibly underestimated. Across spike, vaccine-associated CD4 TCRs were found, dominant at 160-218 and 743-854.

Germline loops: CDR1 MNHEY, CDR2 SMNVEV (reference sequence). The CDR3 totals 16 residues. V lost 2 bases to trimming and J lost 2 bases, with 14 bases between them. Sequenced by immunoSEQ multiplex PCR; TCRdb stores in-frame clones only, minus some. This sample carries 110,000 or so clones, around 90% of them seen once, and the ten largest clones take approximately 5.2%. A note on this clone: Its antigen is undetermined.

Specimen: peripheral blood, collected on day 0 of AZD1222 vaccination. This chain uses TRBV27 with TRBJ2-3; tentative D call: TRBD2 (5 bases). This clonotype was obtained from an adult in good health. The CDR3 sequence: CASSLNPPGYTDTQYF. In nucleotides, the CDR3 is TGTGCCAGCAGTTTAAATCCCCCGGGGTACACAGATACGCAGTATTTT.